Listed below are T cell receptor beta chains from one sample, sequenced in a study of T cell responses to AZD1222 COVID-19 vaccine. Measured with immunoSEQ multiplex PCR; TCRdb has only the in-frame clones, and not every one. Here the sample spans 150,000 or so clones, more than 75% being singletons. The sample here was peripheral blood, taken 28 days after the second AZD1222 dose. The receptors shown here come from an adult who received the AZD1222 COVID-19 vaccine. Each CDR3 is given with its conserved first and last residue. Each record gives: V gene, J gene, clone size, D gene, CDR3 protein. The D gene is left open where the match is weak. Not every row has a clone size; where given, it reads once, few, many or a size class.

TRBV28	TRBJ1-3	.	TRBD1	CASSPGGISGNTIYF
TRBV7-8	TRBJ2-7	.	.	CASSLQGSIYEQYF
TRBV5-1	TRBJ2-3	.	TRBD1	CASSRGDRDTDTQYF
TRBV5-1	TRBJ2-2	few	TRBD2	CASSLGPSGYANTGELFF
TRBV30	TRBJ2-3	.	TRBD2	CAWGVAGGRDTQYF
TRBV18	TRBJ1-5	.	TRBD1	CASSPQGADQPQHF
TRBV15	TRBJ1-2	.	TRBD1	CATSSRGNYGYTF
TRBV7-2	TRBJ1-6	once	.	CASSSTVDSPLHF
TRBV28	TRBJ2-7	.	TRBD2	CASSPASGRGEQYF
TRBV7-9	TRBJ2-2	few	TRBD1	CASRITGQTNTGELFF
TRBV30	TRBJ1-2	.	.	CAWRLSVGGYTF
TRBV28	TRBJ1-6	.	.	CASSIPMENSPLHF